The sequence of this TCR beta chain was determined in a study of CD8 T cell repertoires and HIV-1 epitope variants. Study details: Tested: three Gag epitope families, Nef HW9 and YT9. Overall study results and limits: Nef KF9 drew about 5 clonotypes and HW9 one, without TAALDMSHF responses.

Remarks on this clone: Its antigen is currently unknown.

This CDR3 has 13 amino acids. The V gene's germline CDR1 is SQVTM and CDR2 ANQGSEA. The V end was cut by 4 bases, the J end by 6 bases, with 13 bases between. Assay used: immunoSEQ multiplex PCR; TCRdb lists only in-frame clones, some missing. The top ten clones hold around 46% of a sample with 4,000 to 6,000 clones, over 60% of them seen once. This receptor was taken from a male donor with HIV. The source material was cultured CD8+ T cells derived from PBMCs. V and J are TRBV29-1 and TRBJ2-1; D may be TRBD1 (6 bases). CDR3 region: CSVVHRDGNEQFF. The CDR3 DNA sequence: TGCAGCGTTGTCCACAGGGACGGCAATGAGCAGTTCTTC.